This T cell receptor (beta chain) was identified during a study of shared clonotypes between healthy human individuals. Study findings and constraints: Sorted-subset sequencing, rarefaction showed, was incomplete despite large depth.

As to this clone: No antigen is known for it. Other DNA sequences in the same sample also yield this CDR3.

The deep-level immunoSEQ assay was used. The sorted-subset replicate PCRs were given approximately 190 ng DNA, which is 30,000 or so T cell genomes. Here immunoSEQ multiplex PCR was the method, and the copy in TCRdb shows in-frame clones only, minus some. This sample has about 2.4 million clones, with 90% to 95% found just once. CDR1 is SEHNR and CDR2 is FQNEAQ in the germline V gene (reference sequence). Trimming left V 1 base short and J 2 bases short, with 9 bases between. This CDR3 contains 14 residues. The receptor was isolated from a man in his late teens or twenties in good health. Input material: naive CD4+ T cells sorted from blood. The subset was: CD45RA+ positively selected. This chain joins TRBV7-9 and TRBJ2-7; a weak D match, TRBD2 (6 bases). The CDR3, as DNA: TGTGCCAGCAGCTTAGGGGGAGGTCCCTACGAGCAGTACTTC. Its protein is CASSLGGGPYEQYF.